Below, 15 T cell receptor beta chains from the same sample are listed, as sequenced in a study of T cell responses to AZD1222 COVID-19 vaccine. Measured with immunoSEQ multiplex PCR; TCRdb has only the in-frame clones, and not every one. The sample has 69,000 or so clones; 70% to 90% are singletons. Sequenced here: peripheral blood, sampled 28 days after the second AZD1222 dose. All receptors derive from an adult who received the AZD1222 COVID-19 vaccine.

The chain couples TRBV5-8 to TRBJ1-6; maybe TRBD1 (5 bases). This CDR3 has 16 amino acids. V was trimmed by 4 bases and J by 10 bases, leaving 21 bases between them. The germline CDR1 and CDR2 sequences are SGHTS and YDEGEE. DNA for the CDR3: TGTGCCAGCAGCCGGACCCGGCAGGGAACGGGATCACCCCTCCACTTT. This translates into CASSRTRQGTGSPLHF.

CDR3 region: CASSEAIQVTEAFF. The CDR3 bases are TGTGCCAGCAGTGAAGCGATACAGGTCACTGAAGCTTTCTTT. This chain links TRBV2 with TRBJ1-1, with D maybe TRBD1 (5 bases). The V end was cut by 0 bases, the J end by 4 bases, with 9 bases between. Germline V gene sequence: CDR1 SNHLY, CDR2 FYNNEI. The CDR3 has 14 amino acids.

The chain uses TRBV7-8 and TRBJ1-2; no definite D call. This CDR3 spans 15 amino acids. Germline values: CDR1 SGHVS, CDR2 FQNEAQ. With 2 bases removed from V and 3 bases from J, the gap between germline ends came to 13 bases. CDR3 coding DNA: TGTGCCAGCAGCTTATACGTCACGTCTGACTATGGCTACACCTTC. It specifies CASSLYVTSDYGYTF.

The chain employs TRBV5-1 and TRBJ1-3; D gene unclear. The CDR3 is 14 residues long. V shed 0 bases and J shed 0 bases, with 4 bases lying between them. Germline V gene sequence: CDR1 SGHRS, CDR2 YFSETQ. CDR3 DNA sequence: TGCGCCAGCAGCTTGGACGTCTCTGGAAACACCATATATTTT. Protein: CASSLDVSGNTIYF.

The V and J genes are TRBV7-9 and TRBJ1-2; D may be TRBD1 (5 bases). V was shortened by 1 base and J by 7 bases, with 13 bases between the two germline ends. Germline lookup yields CDR1 SEHNR and CDR2 FQNEAQ (reference sequence). The CDR3 totals 14 residues. The CDR3 nucleotides read TGTGCCAGCAGCTTAGACGCGGGACGGGGTGGCTACACCTTC. Its translation: CASSLDAGRGGYTF.

The rearrangement joins TRBV29-1 to TRBJ2-3; TRBD2 is a possible D gene (5 bases). Germline V CDR1 and CDR2: SQVTM, ANQGSEA. The germline V and J ends were trimmed by 4 bases and 0 bases, with 5 bases remaining between them. CDR3 size: 12 residues. The DNA of the CDR3 is TGCAGCGTTGGAGGGAGCACAGATACGCAGTATTTT. It specifies CSVGGSTDTQYF.

The V and J genes are TRBV15 and TRBJ2-3; D is perhaps TRBD2 (5 bases). The CDR3 has 12 residues. V was trimmed by 8 bases and J by 0 bases, leaving 6 bases between them. Looked up from germline, CDR1 is LNHNV and CDR2 is YYDKDF (reference sequence). CDR3 DNA: TGTGCCACCGGAGGAAGCACAGATACGCAGTATTTT. This sequence encodes CATGGSTDTQYF. The full variable domain, completed using reference TRBV15 and TRBJ2-3, is DAMVIQNPRYQVTQFGKPVTLSCSQTLNHNVMYWYQQKSSQAPKLLFHYYDKDFNNEADTPDNFQSRRPNTSFCFLDIRSPGLGDTAMYLCATGGSTDTQYFGPGTRLTVL.

The genes are TRBV3-1 (or the pseudogene TRBV3-2) and TRBJ1-1; a possible D gene is TRBD1 (5 bases). Per the germline V gene, CDR1 is LGHDT and CDR2 is YNNKEL (reference sequence). The CDR3 has 13 amino acids. V shed 3 bases and J shed 5 bases, with 10 bases lying between them. In nucleotides, the CDR3 is TGTGCCAGCAGCCAGCAGGGAGATACTGAAGCTTTCTTT. It codes for CASSQQGDTEAFF.

The gene calls are TRBV9 and TRBJ2-3; 8 positions agree with TRBD2. J gave up 3 bases and V 4 bases, and 7 bases lay outside the gene matches. This CDR3 region has 15 residues. Germline assignment: CDR1 SGDLS and CDR2 YYNGEE. The CDR3 nucleotides read TGTGCCAGCAGCTTTACCGGGACTAGGACAGATACGCAGTATTTT. This codes for CASSFTGTRTDTQYF.

The gene calls are TRBV4-2 and TRBJ1-3, with 8 bases lining up with TRBD1. The CDR3 has 17 residues. Germline V gene data show CDR1 as LGHNA and CDR2 as YNFKEQ. J was trimmed by 0 bases and V by 1 base; bases with no gene match: 5. The CDR3 DNA reads as TGTGCCAGCAGCCAAGGACAGGGGAGACCCTCTGGAAACACCATATATTTT. Translated, it gives CASSQGQGRPSGNTIYF.

The V gene is TRBV3-1 (or the pseudogene TRBV3-2), the J gene TRBJ1-1; 9 positions agree with TRBD1. Germline CDR1 is LGHDT and CDR2 is YNNKEL (reference sequence). The CDR3 extends over 16 amino acids. V lost 1 base and J lost 1; bases outside the gene matches: 4. CDR3 bases: TGTGCCAGCAGCCAAGTGGGGACAGGGACGAACACTGAAGCTTTCTTT. It specifies CASSQVGTGTNTEAFF.

This clone has just a few counts. The rearrangement uses TRBV27 and TRBJ1-5, with D possibly being TRBD1 (5 bases). The CDR3 has 15 residues. Germline CDR1 MNHEY, CDR2 SMNVEV (reference sequence). Between the trimmed V and J ends, which lost 3 bases and 0 bases, there was a span of 9 bases. The CDR3 here is CASSFDRYSNQPQHF. The CDR3 DNA is TGTGCCAGCAGTTTCGACAGATATAGCAATCAGCCCCAGCATTTT.

In DNA form, the CDR3 reads TGTGCCAGCAGGCAAGACTCAGGTGAGCAGTTCTTC. Translated, it gives CASRQDSGEQFF. This rearrangement joins TRBV9 to TRBJ2-1, with D unclear. The CDR3 has 12 residues. Germline CDR1 SGDLS, CDR2 YYNGEE. V was cut by 5 bases and J by 9 bases, with 12 bases left in between.

The chain uses TRBV7-2 and TRBJ1-4, with a tentative D call TRBD1 (5 bases). Germline loops: CDR1 SGHTA, CDR2 FQGNSA. Trimming removed 2 bases from V and 8 bases from J, with 18 bases in between. The CDR3 consists of 16 residues. This chain's CDR3 is CASSLRRGQGSEKLFF. CDR3 nucleotide sequence: TGTGCCAGCAGCTTAAGACGAGGACAAGGAAGCGAAAAACTGTTTTTT. Drawing the rest from reference TRBV7-2 and TRBJ1-4, the complete variable domain is GAGVSQSPSNKVTEKGKDVELRCDPISGHTALYWYRQSLGQGLEFLIYFQGNSAPDKSGLPSDRFSAERTGGSVSTLTIQRTQQEDSAVYLCASSLRRGQGSEKLFFGSGTQLSVL.

The rearrangement uses TRBV30 and TRBJ2-2; D might be TRBD1 or TRBD2, each matching 8 bases. Trimming took 2 bases from V and 7 from J, leaving 17 bases between them. The CDR3 covers 15 residues. The V gene's germline CDR1 is GTSNPN and CDR2 SVGIG (reference sequence). The CDR3 region is CAWSWTGGTGGELFF. The CDR3, as DNA: TGTGCCTGGAGTTGGACGGGAGGGACAGGCGGGGAGCTGTTTTTT.